These 25 T cell receptor beta chains were all obtained from the same sample, sequenced in a study of T cells in Graves' hyperthyroidism and ophthalmopathy (dated by TCRdb to about 2019). The library was built by means of multiplex PCR. The run used an Illumina HiSeq 2000. The TCR beta CDR3 regions were amplified from RNA transcripts. The first round of RT-PCR for the TCR CDR3 was performed with the HTBI primer set and the Qiagen OneStep RT-PCR kit. TCRdb applied fastp at Q25 and MiXCR to the public reads, then kept only in-frame beta chains. When rows share a CDR3 protein, they turn into one entry using the most common DNA and genes. A total of 700,000 to 850,000 distinct CDR3 sequences appear in this sample, about a third of them only once. Together, the top ten hold more than 25% of the sample. The sequencing sample was made of blood. The receptors here all came from a woman in her thirties or forties with Graves' hyperthyroidism.

The chain is built from TRBV19 and TRBJ1-5; 8 nucleotides match TRBD1. J lost 4 bases, V lost 5 bases, and 19 bases had no gene match. CDR3 length: 19 amino acids. CDR1 is LNHDA, CDR2 SQIVND, per germline (reference sequence). The CDR3 protein is CASSPATGDPLAWNQPQHF. The CDR3 DNA is TGTGCCAGTAGTCCAGCGACAGGGGACCCCTTAGCCTGGAATCAGCCCCAGCATTTT.

J is TRBJ1-6 and V is TRBV9, with D unresolved. Germline lookup yields CDR1 SGDLS and CDR2 YYNGEE. The CDR3 spans 17 residues. Trimming left V 4 bases short and J 5 bases short, with 19 bases between. CDR3 nucleotides: TGTGCCAGCAGCCAAGGAGTGCCGGGCAGCCATAATTCACCCCTCCACTTT. Translation: CASSQGVPGSHNSPLHF. Filled out from reference TRBV9 and TRBJ1-6, the complete variable domain reads DSGVTQTPKHLITATGQRVTLRCSPRSGDLSVYWYQQSLDQGLQFLIQYYNGEERAKGNILERFSAQQFPDLHSELNLSSLELGDSALYFCASSQGVPGSHNSPLHFGNGTRLTVT.

This clonotype showed up just a few times. The V gene is TRBV7-9, the J gene TRBJ2-7, with 8 bases aligning to TRBD2. Losses at the gene ends were 2 bases for V and 2 bases for J; bases not matched to a gene: 14. Germline-derived CDR1 and CDR2 are SEHNR and FQNEAQ (reference sequence). The CDR3 is 18 residues long. The CDR3 is CASSLSASGSGWTYEQYF. CDR3 DNA sequence: TGTGCCAGCAGCTTATCGGCAAGCGGGAGCGGATGGACCTACGAGCAGTACTTC. Drawing the rest from reference TRBV7-9 and TRBJ2-7, the complete variable domain is DTGVSQNPRHKITKRGQNVTFRCDPISEHNRLYWYRQTLGQGPEFLTYFQNEAQLEKSRLLSDRFSAERPKGSFSTLEIQRTEQGDSAMYLCASSLSASGSGWTYEQYFGPGTRLTVT.

This clonotype was seen ten or more times. The V and J genes are TRBV5-1 and TRBJ1-1; D unresolved. The CDR3 consists of 16 residues. Trimming left V 2 bases short and J 2 bases short, with 16 bases between. CDR1 is SGHRS and CDR2 is YFSETQ in the germline V gene. This chain's CDR3 is CASSFGVGIANTEAFF. CDR3 sequence (DNA): TGCGCCAGCAGCTTTGGAGTCGGCATCGCCAACACTGAAGCTTTCTTT.

This clonotype was seen repeatedly, ten times or more. This rearrangement joins TRBV27 to TRBJ2-7; no reliable D call. The CDR3 consists of 13 residues. From germline, CDR1 is MNHEY and CDR2 SMNVEV (reference sequence). V was shortened by 4 bases and J by 2 bases, with 9 bases between the two germline ends. The CDR3 sequence: CASSYTATYEQYF. CDR3 bases: TGTGCCAGCAGTTATACAGCAACCTACGAGCAGTACTTC.

The chain couples TRBV30 to TRBJ1-4; D is undetermined. This CDR3 comprises 14 residues. V dropped 2 bases and J dropped 0 bases, with 7 bases sitting between them. Germline V gene data show CDR1 as GTSNPN and CDR2 as SVGIG (reference sequence). The CDR3 is CAWSWDATNEKLFF. The CDR3 region has the DNA TGTGCCTGGAGTTGGGATGCAACTAATGAAAAACTGTTTTTT.

The chain is built from TRBV7-2 and TRBJ1-6, with a possible D match to TRBD1 (5 bases). Germline V gives CDR1 SGHTA, CDR2 FQGNSA. V shed 8 bases and J shed 9 bases, with 14 bases lying between them. The CDR3 is made up of 13 amino acids. The CDR3 is CASSLDQGSPLHF. CDR3 nucleotides: TGTGCCAGCTCACTCGATCAGGGTTCACCCCTCCACTTT.

In the case of this clonotype: Likely a read error: the CDR3 ends without its conserved phenylalanine or tryptophan. The chain uses TRBV27 and TRBJ1-1; TRBD1 agrees at 7 bases. The length of the CDR3 is 15 residues. V lost 5 bases and J lost 0; bases outside the gene matches: 6. Looked up from germline, CDR1 is MNHEY and CDR2 is SMNVEV (reference sequence). Here the CDR3 DNA reads TGTGCCAGCAGTCGGAACAGGGGATTGAACACTGAAGCTTTCCTT. Protein product: CASSRNRGLNTEAFL.

This clonotype was detected a few times. The chain couples TRBV20-1 to TRBJ1-2; D remains unclear. The CDR3 sequence is 12 residues long. V dropped 0 bases and J dropped 6 bases, with 8 bases sitting between them. Germline CDR1 DFQATT, CDR2 SNEGSKA (reference sequence). CDR3 DNA sequence: TGCAGTGCTAGAGAAGTATTTGATGGCTACACCTTC. Residues: CSAREVFDGYTF.

This chain connects TRBV7-9 to TRBJ1-4; D may be TRBD1 (5 bases). Germline V CDR1 and CDR2: SEHNR, FQNEAQ (reference sequence). The CDR3 sequence is 20 residues long. V was trimmed by 7 bases and J by 8 bases, leaving 35 bases between them. The CDR3 DNA is TGTGCCAGCATCGCTTATGTGCAGGGCTTACCATTTGTCGAAAGGGAAAAACTGTTTTTT. Translating it yields CASIAYVQGLPFVEREKLFF.

Comments on this clonotype: At one boundary the junction diverges from the germline segment, which might be a read error. This sequence joins TRBV10-3 and TRBJ1-1; D is ambiguous. The CDR3 extends over 13 amino acids. Germline loops: CDR1 ENHRY, CDR2 SYGVKD. CDR3: CAISELGGTEAFF. The CDR3 DNA is TGTGCCATCAGTGAGCTGGGCGGCACTGAGGCTTTCTTT.

A remark on this clonotype: An end of the junction does not agree with germline; a read error may underlie this. The CDR3 protein is CASSQGGLAGVNEQYF. CDR3 coding DNA: TGCGCCAGCAGCCAAGGGGGACTAGCGGGAGTTAACGAGCAGTACTTC. The genes are TRBV5-5 and TRBJ2-7; 14 nucleotides agree with TRBD2. This CDR3 is 16 amino acids long. Germline values: CDR1 SGHKS, CDR2 YYEKEE (reference sequence).

This clonotype was detected a few times. The V call is TRBV9, the J call TRBJ1-3; D is ambiguous. The CDR3 runs to 15 residues. The V and J ends lost 0 bases and 3 bases respectively, with 10 bases between them. CDR1 is SGDLS and CDR2 is YYNGEE in the germline V gene. The CDR3 sequence: CASSVGRSGGNTIYF. The CDR3 nucleotides read TGTGCCAGCAGCGTAGGGCGCTCTGGTGGAAACACCATATATTTT. Variable domain in full (rest from reference TRBV9 and TRBJ1-3): DSGVTQTPKHLITATGQRVTLRCSPRSGDLSVYWYQQSLDQGLQFLIQYYNGEERAKGNILERFSAQQFPDLHSELNLSSLELGDSALYFCASSVGRSGGNTIYFGEGSWLTVV.

This clonotype showed up many times. This CDR3 is CASGPGGTYEQYF. The CDR3 nucleotides are TGTGCCAGCGGGCCGGGGGGAACTTACGAGCAGTACTTC. The rearrangement joins TRBV7-6 to TRBJ2-7, with 7 nucleotides matching TRBD2. Germline V gene data show CDR1 as SGHVS and CDR2 as FNYEAQ. The CDR3 length is 13 residues. The V gene end was trimmed by 8 bases and the J gene end by 4 bases; junction bases not matched to a gene: 8.

V gene TRBV9 combines with J gene TRBJ1-4, with TRBD1 as a possible D gene (6 bases). Germline assignment: CDR1 SGDLS and CDR2 YYNGEE. The CDR3 loop spans 15 amino acids. V lost 0 bases and J 5 bases, leaving 11 bases between the germline ends. The CDR3 DNA is TGTGCCAGCAGCGTAGGGGGGGGCGAGAATGAAAAACTGTTTTTT. It specifies CASSVGGGENEKLFF. The complete variable domain, with remaining parts taken from reference TRBV9 and TRBJ1-4, reads DSGVTQTPKHLITATGQRVTLRCSPRSGDLSVYWYQQSLDQGLQFLIQYYNGEERAKGNILERFSAQQFPDLHSELNLSSLELGDSALYFCASSVGGGENEKLFFGSGTQLSVL.

Ten or more counts support this clonotype. V and J are TRBV2 and TRBJ1-2, with a weak D call TRBD1 (6 bases). Germline CDR1 SNHLY, CDR2 FYNNEI. Trimming removed 6 bases from V and 4 bases from J, with 15 bases in between. This CDR3 is 14 amino acids long. CDR3 nucleotide sequence: TGTGCCAGCAGCAAATCCGGGACAACCTATGGCTACACCTTC. This encodes CASSKSGTTYGYTF.

A word on this clonotype: A much larger clone differs from this one at a single base, so this may be a read error. The CDR3 nucleotides are TGTGCCAGCGTAGGTGGAGTCAATTCACCCCTCCACTTT. It translates to CASVGGVNSPLHF. The V call is TRBV2, the J call TRBJ1-6; D not certain. Germline V gives CDR1 SNHLY, CDR2 FYNNEI. The ends were cut back, 8 bases at V and 7 bases at J, with 12 bases in the middle. CDR3 length equals 13 residues.

This clonotype was detected a few times. The V call is TRBV20-1, the J call TRBJ1-5; 8 bases are shared with TRBD1. This CDR3 is 15 amino acids long. J gave up 7 bases and V 1 base, and 9 bases lay outside the gene matches. Germline CDR1 and CDR2: DFQATT and SNEGSKA (reference sequence). CDR3 in DNA: TGCAGTGCTAGAGCCCCAGGGGGCGCAGACCAGCCCCAGCATTTT. Translating gives CSARAPGGADQPQHF.

The chain links TRBV20-1 to TRBJ2-7; possibly TRBD2 for D (5 bases). Germline V CDR1 and CDR2: DFQATT, SNEGSKA (reference sequence). Deletions cut 6 bases from V and 3 bases from J, with 12 bases between. The CDR3 loop spans 12 amino acids. CDR3 protein: CSAPRENYEQYF. The CDR3 DNA reads TGCAGTGCCCCTCGGGAAAACTACGAGCAGTACTTC.

This clonotype has only a few counts. This chain connects TRBV7-2 to TRBJ1-4, with 7 bases aligning to TRBD1. The CDR3 length is 15 residues. CDR1 SGHTA and CDR2 FQGNSA come from the germline V gene. Unmatched junction bases numbered 7, after V lost 5 bases and J lost 4 bases. CDR3 region: CASSPGQPYNEKLFF. Written as DNA, the CDR3 is TGTGCCAGCAGCCCGGGACAGCCCTATAATGAAAAACTGTTTTTT.

This chain links TRBV28 with TRBJ1-5; D possibly corresponds to TRBD1 (5 bases). Germline V gene data show CDR1 as MDHEN and CDR2 as SYDVKM. Trimming removed 7 bases at V and 3 bases at J, with 10 bases between. The CDR3 loop spans 13 amino acids. CDR3: CASISGHNQPQHF. DNA of the CDR3: TGTGCCAGCATCTCGGGGCACAATCAGCCCCAGCATTTT.

V gene TRBV4-3 combines with J gene TRBJ1-2, with D unresolved. CDR3 size: 15 residues. Trimming removed 0 bases from V and 4 bases from J, with 12 bases in between. The germline CDR1 and CDR2 sequences are LGHNA and YSLEER. DNA for the CDR3: TGCGCCAGCAGCCAAGATGCCTCCTCGGGCTATGGCTACACCTTC. Its protein is CASSQDASSGYGYTF.

This clonotype was detected many times. J is TRBJ1-4 and V is TRBV12-3 or TRBV12-4, with D possibly matching TRBD1 (6 bases). The CDR3 totals 14 residues. Trimming shortened V by 3 bases and J by 7 bases, and 12 bases separated the two germline ends. The CDR3 DNA sequence: TGTGCCAGCAGTTTTCACCGGGACACTGAAAAACTGTTTTTT. It encodes CASSFHRDTEKLFF.

This clonotype showed up many times. The rearrangement joins TRBV29-1 to TRBJ2-5; unclear D gene. Looked up from germline, CDR1 is SQVTM and CDR2 is ANQGSEA. V lost 3 bases, J lost 7 bases, and 3 bases lay in between. This CDR3 spans 9 amino acids. The CDR3: CSVERTQYF. CDR3 nucleotides: TGCAGCGTTGAGAGGACCCAGTACTTC.

This clonotype came up a few times. The rearrangement uses TRBV12-3 or TRBV12-4 and TRBJ1-1; D unclear. The V end lost 6 bases, the J end lost 5 bases, and 10 bases lay between the germline ends. CDR3 length: 12 residues. The CDR3 protein is CASRDRTTEAFF. The CDR3 DNA follows: TGTGCCAGCAGGGACCGGACTACTGAAGCTTTCTTT.